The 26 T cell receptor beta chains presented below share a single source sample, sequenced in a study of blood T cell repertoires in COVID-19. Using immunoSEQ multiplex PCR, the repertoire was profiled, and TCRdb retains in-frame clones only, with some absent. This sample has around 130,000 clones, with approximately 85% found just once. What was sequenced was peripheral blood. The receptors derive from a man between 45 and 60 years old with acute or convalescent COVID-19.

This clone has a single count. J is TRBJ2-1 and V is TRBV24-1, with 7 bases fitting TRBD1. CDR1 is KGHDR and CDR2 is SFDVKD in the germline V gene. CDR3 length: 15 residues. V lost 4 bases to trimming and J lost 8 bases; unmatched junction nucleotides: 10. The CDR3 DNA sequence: TGTGCCACCAGTGAAGCGGACAGGTCCCACCATGAGCAGTTCTTC. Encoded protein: CATSEADRSHHEQFF.

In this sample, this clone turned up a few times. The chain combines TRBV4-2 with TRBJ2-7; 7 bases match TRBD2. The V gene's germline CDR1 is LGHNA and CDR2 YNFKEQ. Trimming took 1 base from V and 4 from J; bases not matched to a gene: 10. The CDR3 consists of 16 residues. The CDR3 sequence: CASSQAYLAAGYEQYF. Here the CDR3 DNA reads TGTGCCAGCAGCCAAGCTTACCTAGCGGCGGGATACGAGCAGTACTTC.

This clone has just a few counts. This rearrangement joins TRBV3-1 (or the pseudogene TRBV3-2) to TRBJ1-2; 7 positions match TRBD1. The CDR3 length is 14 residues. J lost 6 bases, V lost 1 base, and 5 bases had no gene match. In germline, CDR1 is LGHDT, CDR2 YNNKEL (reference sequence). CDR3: CASSQVTGDNGYTF. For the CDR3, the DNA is TGTGCCAGCAGCCAAGTAACAGGGGACAATGGCTACACCTTC.

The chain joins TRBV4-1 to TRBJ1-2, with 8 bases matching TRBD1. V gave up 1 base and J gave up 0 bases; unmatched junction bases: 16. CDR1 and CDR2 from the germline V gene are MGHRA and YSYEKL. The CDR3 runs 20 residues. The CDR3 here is CASSQAGQVPKAVSNYGYTF. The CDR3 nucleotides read TGCGCCAGCAGCCAAGCGGGACAGGTACCGAAGGCTGTCTCTAACTATGGCTACACCTTC.

CDR3 in DNA: TGTGCCAGCACGGCGGGAGACTACAATGAGCAGTTCTTC. Translating it yields CASTAGDYNEQFF. The genes are TRBV2 and TRBJ2-1, with 7 bases aligning to TRBD2. Germline assignment: CDR1 SNHLY and CDR2 FYNNEI. CDR3 size: 13 residues. The junction had 3 bases not matched to a gene; V was cut back by 7 bases and J by 3 bases.

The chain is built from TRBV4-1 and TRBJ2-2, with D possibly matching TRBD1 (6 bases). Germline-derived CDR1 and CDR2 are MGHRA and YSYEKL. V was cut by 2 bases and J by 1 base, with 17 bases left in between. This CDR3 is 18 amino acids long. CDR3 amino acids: CASSQRQIRGLNTGELFF. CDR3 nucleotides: TGCGCCAGCAGCCAACGGCAAATCAGGGGCCTGAACACCGGGGAGCTGTTTTTT.

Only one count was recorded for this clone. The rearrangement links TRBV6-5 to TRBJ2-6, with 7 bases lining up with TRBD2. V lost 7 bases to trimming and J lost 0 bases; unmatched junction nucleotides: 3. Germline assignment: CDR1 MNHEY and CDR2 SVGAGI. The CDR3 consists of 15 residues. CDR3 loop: CASIGGSSGANVLTF. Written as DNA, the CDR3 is TGTGCCAGCATCGGGGGGTCCTCTGGGGCCAACGTCCTGACTTTC.

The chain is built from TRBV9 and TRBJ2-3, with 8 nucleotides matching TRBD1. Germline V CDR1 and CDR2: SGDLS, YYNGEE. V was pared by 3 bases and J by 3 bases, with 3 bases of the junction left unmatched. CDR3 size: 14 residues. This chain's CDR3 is CASSAQGATDTQYF. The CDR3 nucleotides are TGTGCCAGCAGCGCGCAGGGGGCGACAGATACGCAGTATTTT.

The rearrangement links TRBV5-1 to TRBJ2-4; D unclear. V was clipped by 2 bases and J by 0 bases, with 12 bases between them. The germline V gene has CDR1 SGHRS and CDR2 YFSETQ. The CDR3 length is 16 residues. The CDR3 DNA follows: TGCGCCAGCAGCTTTACAGCTACCCTAGCCAAAAACATTCAGTACTTC. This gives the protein CASSFTATLAKNIQYF.

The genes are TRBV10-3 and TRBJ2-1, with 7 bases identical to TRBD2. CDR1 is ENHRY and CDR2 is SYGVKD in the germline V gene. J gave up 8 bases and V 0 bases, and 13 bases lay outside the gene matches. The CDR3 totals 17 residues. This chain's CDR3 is CAISESMAGEGIDEQFF. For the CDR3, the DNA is TGTGCCATCAGTGAGTCGATGGCGGGAGAGGGTATCGATGAGCAGTTCTTC.

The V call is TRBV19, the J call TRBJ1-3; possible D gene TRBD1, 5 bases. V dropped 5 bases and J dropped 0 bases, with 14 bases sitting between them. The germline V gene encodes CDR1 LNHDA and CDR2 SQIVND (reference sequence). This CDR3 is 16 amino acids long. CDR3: CASSPHIDSSGNTIYF. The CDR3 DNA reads TGTGCCAGTAGTCCTCACATCGACAGCTCTGGAAACACCATATATTTT.

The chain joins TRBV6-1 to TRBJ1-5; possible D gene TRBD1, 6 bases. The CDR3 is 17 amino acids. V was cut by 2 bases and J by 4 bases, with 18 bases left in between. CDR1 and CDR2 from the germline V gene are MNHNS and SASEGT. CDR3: CASSEFHQGLVNQPQHF. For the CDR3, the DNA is TGTGCCAGCAGTGAATTCCACCAGGGGCTCGTAAATCAGCCCCAGCATTTT.

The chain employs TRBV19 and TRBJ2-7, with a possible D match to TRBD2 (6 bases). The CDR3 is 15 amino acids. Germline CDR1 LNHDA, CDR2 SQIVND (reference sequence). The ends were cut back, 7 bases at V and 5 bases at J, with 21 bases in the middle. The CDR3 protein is CASTSGRGLSHEQYF. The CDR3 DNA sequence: TGTGCCAGTACCTCCGGGCGGGGCTTGTCCCACGAGCAGTACTTC.

The CDR3 is CASSHGQGGYTF. In DNA form, the CDR3 reads TGTGCCAGTAGTCACGGACAAGGAGGCTACACCTTC. The rearrangement joins TRBV19 to TRBJ1-2; D is perhaps TRBD1 (5 bases). In germline, CDR1 is LNHDA, CDR2 SQIVND (reference sequence). With 5 bases removed from V and 8 bases from J, the gap between germline ends came to 12 bases. This CDR3 contains 12 residues.

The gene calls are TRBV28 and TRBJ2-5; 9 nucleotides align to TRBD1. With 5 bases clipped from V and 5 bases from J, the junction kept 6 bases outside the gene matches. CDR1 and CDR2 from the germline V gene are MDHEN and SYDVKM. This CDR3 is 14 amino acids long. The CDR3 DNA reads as TGTGCCAGCAGTCTAACCGGGACAGGGGAGACCCAGTACTTC. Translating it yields CASSLTGTGETQYF.

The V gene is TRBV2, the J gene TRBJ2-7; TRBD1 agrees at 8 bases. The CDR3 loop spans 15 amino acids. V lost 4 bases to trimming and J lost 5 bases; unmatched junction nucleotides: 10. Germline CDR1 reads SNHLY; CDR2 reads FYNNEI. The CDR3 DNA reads TGTGCCAGCAGTGCTGGACAGGGAAGGTCCCACGAGCAGTACTTC. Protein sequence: CASSAGQGRSHEQYF. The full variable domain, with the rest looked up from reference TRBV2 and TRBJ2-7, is EPEVTQTPSHQVTQMGQEVILRCVPISNHLYFYWYRQILGQKVEFLVSFYNNEISEKSEIFDDQFSVERPDGSNFTLKIRSTKLEDSAMYFCASSAGQGRSHEQYFGPGTRLTVT.

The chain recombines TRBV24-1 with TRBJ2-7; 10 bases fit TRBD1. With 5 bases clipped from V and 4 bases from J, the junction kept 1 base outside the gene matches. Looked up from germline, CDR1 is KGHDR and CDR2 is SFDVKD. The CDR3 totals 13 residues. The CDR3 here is CATSGQGAYEQYF. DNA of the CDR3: TGTGCCACCAGTGGACAGGGGGCTTACGAGCAGTACTTC.

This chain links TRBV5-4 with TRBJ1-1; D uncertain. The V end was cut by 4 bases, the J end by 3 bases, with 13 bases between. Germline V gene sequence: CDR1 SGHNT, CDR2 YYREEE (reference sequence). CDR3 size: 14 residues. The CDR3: CASSRRLGDTEAFF. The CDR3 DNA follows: TGTGCCAGCAGCCGGAGGCTCGGGGACACTGAAGCTTTCTTT.

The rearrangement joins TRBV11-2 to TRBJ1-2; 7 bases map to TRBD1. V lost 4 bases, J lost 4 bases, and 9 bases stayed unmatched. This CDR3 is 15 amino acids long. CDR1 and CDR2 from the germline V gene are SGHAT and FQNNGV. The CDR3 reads CASSYKPGQPYGYTF. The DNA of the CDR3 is TGTGCCAGCAGCTACAAGCCGGGACAGCCCTATGGCTACACCTTC.

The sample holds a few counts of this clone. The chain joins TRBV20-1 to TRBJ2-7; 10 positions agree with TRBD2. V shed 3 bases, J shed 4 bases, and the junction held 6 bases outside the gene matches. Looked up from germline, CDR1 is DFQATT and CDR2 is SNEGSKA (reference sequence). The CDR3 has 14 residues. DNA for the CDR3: TGCAGTGCTAGTACGTCTAGCGGGAGTTACGAGCAGTACTTC. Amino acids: CSASTSSGSYEQYF.

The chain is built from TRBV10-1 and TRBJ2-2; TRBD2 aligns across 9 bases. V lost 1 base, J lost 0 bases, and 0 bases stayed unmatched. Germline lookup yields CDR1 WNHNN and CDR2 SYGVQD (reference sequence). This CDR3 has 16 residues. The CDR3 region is CASSELAGANTGELFF. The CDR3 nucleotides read TGCGCCAGCAGTGAGTTAGCGGGGGCGAACACCGGGGAGCTGTTTTTT.

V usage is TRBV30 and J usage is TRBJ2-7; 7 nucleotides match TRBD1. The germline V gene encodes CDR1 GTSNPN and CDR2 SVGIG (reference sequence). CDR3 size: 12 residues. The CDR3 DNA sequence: TGTTCGACGAGGGGACAGAGGTACGAGCAGTACTTC. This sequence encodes CSTRGQRYEQYF.

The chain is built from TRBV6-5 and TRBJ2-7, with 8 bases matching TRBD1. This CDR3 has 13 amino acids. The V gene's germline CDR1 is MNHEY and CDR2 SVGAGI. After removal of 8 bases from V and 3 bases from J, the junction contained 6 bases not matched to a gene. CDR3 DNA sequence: TGTGCCAGCCTTAGGACAGGGAACTACGAGCAGTACTTC. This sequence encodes CASLRTGNYEQYF.

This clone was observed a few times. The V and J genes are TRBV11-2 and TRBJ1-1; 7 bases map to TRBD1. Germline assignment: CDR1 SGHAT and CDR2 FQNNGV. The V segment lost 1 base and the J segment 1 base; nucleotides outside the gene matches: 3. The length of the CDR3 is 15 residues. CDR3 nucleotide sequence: TGTGCCAGCAGCTTAGTGTCAGGGGGGAACACTGAAGCTTTCTTT. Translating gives CASSLVSGGNTEAFF.

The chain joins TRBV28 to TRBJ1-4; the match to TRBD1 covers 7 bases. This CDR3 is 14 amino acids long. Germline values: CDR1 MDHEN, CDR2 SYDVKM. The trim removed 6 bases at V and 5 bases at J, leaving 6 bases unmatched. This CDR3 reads CASSTGVGNEKLFF. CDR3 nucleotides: TGTGCCAGCAGCACAGGGGTAGGGAATGAAAAACTGTTTTTT.

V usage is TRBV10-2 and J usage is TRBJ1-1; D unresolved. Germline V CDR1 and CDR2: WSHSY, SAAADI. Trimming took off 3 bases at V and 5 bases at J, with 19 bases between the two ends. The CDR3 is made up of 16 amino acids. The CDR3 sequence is CASSDPGRVSRTEAFF. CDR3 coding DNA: TGCGCCAGCAGTGACCCCGGGAGGGTGTCGAGGACTGAAGCTTTCTTT.